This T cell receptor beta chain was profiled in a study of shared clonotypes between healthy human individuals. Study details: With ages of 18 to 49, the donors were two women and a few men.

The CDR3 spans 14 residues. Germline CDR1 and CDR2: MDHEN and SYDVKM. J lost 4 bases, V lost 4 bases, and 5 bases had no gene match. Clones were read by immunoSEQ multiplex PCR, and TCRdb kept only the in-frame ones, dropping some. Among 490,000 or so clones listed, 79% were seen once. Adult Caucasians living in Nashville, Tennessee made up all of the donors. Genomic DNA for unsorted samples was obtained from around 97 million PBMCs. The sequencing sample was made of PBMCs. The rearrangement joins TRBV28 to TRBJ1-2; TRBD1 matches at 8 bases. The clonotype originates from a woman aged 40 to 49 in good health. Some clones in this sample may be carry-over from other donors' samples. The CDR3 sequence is CASSSRGRGYGYTF. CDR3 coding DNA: TGTGCCAGCAGTTCCAGGGGGCGCGGCTATGGCTACACCTTC.